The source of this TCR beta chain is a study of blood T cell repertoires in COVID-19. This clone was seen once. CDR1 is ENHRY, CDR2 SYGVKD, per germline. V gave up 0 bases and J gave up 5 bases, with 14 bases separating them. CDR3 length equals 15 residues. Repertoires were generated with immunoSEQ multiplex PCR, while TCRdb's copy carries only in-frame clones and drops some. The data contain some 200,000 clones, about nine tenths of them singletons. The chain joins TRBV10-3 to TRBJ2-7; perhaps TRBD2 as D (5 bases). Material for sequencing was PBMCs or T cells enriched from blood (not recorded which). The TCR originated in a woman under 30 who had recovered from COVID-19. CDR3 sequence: CAISESTGKVDEQYF. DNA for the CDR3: TGTGCCATCAGTGAGTCAACGGGGAAGGTGGACGAGCAGTACTTC.